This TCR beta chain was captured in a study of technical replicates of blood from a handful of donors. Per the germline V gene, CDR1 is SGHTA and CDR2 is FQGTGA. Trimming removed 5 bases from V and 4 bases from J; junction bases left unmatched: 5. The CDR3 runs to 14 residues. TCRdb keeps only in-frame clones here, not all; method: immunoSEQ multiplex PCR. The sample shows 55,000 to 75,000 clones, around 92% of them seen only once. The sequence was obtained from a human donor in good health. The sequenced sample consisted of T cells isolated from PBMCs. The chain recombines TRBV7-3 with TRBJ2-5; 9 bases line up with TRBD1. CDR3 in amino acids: CASSKGQGPETQYF. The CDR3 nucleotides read TGTGCCAGCAGCAAGGGACAGGGCCCAGAGACCCAGTACTTC.